These 18 T cell receptor beta chains were sequenced from one sample in a study of regulatory and conventional T cells in RAG deficiency (dated by TCRdb to 2015 to 2018). Conventional CD4+ T cells were purified from blood as CD25-low CD127-high cells before genomic DNA extraction. Library preparation was by the immunoSEQ multiplex PCR assay. This immuneACCESS table, as held by TCRdb, lists in-frame sequences with V and J called but not all clones. Of the missing ones, under half trace to an unresolved V gene in checked studies; the others have no known cause. The sample data list around 22,000 clones, and 90% to 95% of these were observed just once. Together, the top ten hold roughly 0.73% of the sample. In addition, the sample was reused for a study of regulatory T cells. According to the second study: The multiplex PCR relied on 52 forward TRBV primers and 13 reverse TRBJ primers, and amplification bias was corrected through assay-based and computational methods.

Input material: CD4+ T cells sorted from blood. The source of these receptors is a human donor in good health.

The chain joins TRBV4-1 to TRBJ2-7; 9 nucleotides agree with TRBD2. The CDR3 spans 15 residues. V was pared by 1 base and J by 5 bases, with 6 bases of the junction left unmatched. Germline CDR1 is MGHRA and CDR2 is YSYEKL. The CDR3 DNA follows: TGCGCCAGCAGCCAAGTTTTAGCGGGAGTGGACGAGCAGTACTTC. Its protein product is CASSQVLAGVDEQYF.

This clone came up a few times. The rearrangement uses TRBV2 and TRBJ1-6; unclear D gene. Germline V lookup: CDR1 SNHLY, CDR2 FYNNEI. CDR3 size: 13 residues. V was shortened by 1 base and J by 10 bases, with 8 bases between the two germline ends. In DNA form, the CDR3 reads TGTGCCAGCAGTGAAGGGGCGAAATCACCCCTCCACTTT. Protein product: CASSEGAKSPLHF.

The CDR3: CASSLGQGTRSSYEQYF. The CDR3 nucleotides are TGCGCCAGCAGCTTGGGACAAGGGACCAGAAGCTCCTACGAGCAGTACTTC. The chain joins TRBV5-1 to TRBJ2-7, with D perhaps assigned TRBD1 or TRBD2 (5 bases each). CDR1 is SGHRS and CDR2 is YFSETQ in the germline V gene. V shed 0 bases and J shed 0 bases, with 16 bases lying between them. CDR3 length: 17 residues.

The rearrangement uses TRBV11-3 and TRBJ1-2; TRBD1 agrees at 10 bases. The CDR3 is 14 amino acids. V shed 3 bases, J shed 8 bases, and the junction held 6 bases outside the gene matches. Looked up from germline, CDR1 is SGHNT and CDR2 is YENEEA. This CDR3 reads CASSLRGQGSGYTF. CDR3 bases: TGTGCCAGCAGCTTGCGGGGACAGGGGAGCGGCTACACCTTC.

This chain uses TRBV5-1 with TRBJ2-7, with 12 bases matching TRBD2. V dropped 3 bases and J dropped 4; count of bases not matched to a gene: 2. The CDR3 totals 14 residues. Germline loops: CDR1 SGHRS, CDR2 YFSETQ. The CDR3 loop is CASSSGLAGYEQYF. Written as DNA, the CDR3 is TGCGCCAGCAGCTCCGGACTAGCGGGATACGAGCAGTACTTC.

This chain joins TRBV5-1 and TRBJ1-3; D gene unclear. V was cut by 5 bases and J by 2 bases, with 14 bases left in between. Germline CDR1 is SGHRS and CDR2 is YFSETQ. The CDR3 spans 15 residues. CDR3 DNA: TGCGCCAGCAGTCAAAATAGGGCCGCTGGAAACACCATATATTTT. This translates into CASSQNRAAGNTIYF.

The chain recombines TRBV7-5 with TRBJ2-7. TRBV7-5 represents a pseudogene. The length of the CDR3 is 9 residues. The CDR3 spells CARSLQQYF. Written as DNA, the CDR3 is TGTGCCAGAAGCTTGCAGCAGTACTTC.

The chain recombines TRBV7-2 with TRBJ1-4; no definite D call. This CDR3 contains 15 residues. V was pared by 5 bases and J by 0 bases, with 10 bases between. Germline V gene sequence: CDR1 SGHTA, CDR2 FQGNSA. Written as DNA, the CDR3 is TGTGCCAGCAGCCACTGGCCCCCAACTAATGAAAAACTGTTTTTT. Translated, it gives CASSHWPPTNEKLFF.

This clone has just one count. The V and J genes are TRBV9 and TRBJ2-1, with D possibly matching TRBD2 (6 bases). CDR1 SGDLS and CDR2 YYNGEE come from the germline V gene. The CDR3 is 15 residues long. The V end was cut by 0 bases, the J end by 4 bases, with 11 bases between. CDR3 sequence (DNA): TGTGCCAGCAGCGTAGGCGGGACGGAATACAATGAGCAGTTCTTC. It yields the protein CASSVGGTEYNEQFF.

The chain carries TRBV19 and TRBJ2-1; the D is unclear. The CDR3 has 14 residues. The V and J ends lost 5 bases and 7 bases respectively, with 15 bases between them. Per the germline V gene, CDR1 is LNHDA and CDR2 is SQIVND (reference sequence). The CDR3 loop is CASSGITGPNEQFF. The CDR3 DNA is TGTGCCAGTAGTGGGATAACTGGCCCGAATGAGCAGTTCTTC. Full variable domain (missing parts from reference TRBV19 and TRBJ2-1): DGGITQSPKYLFRKEGQNVTLSCEQNLNHDAMYWYRQDPGQGLRLIYYSQIVNDFQKGDIAEGYSVSREKKESFPLTVTSAQKNPTAFYLCASSGITGPNEQFFGPGTRLTVL.

V gene TRBV5-4 combines with J gene TRBJ2-5, with a possible D match to TRBD2 (6 bases). The CDR3 spans 16 residues. The germline V gene encodes CDR1 SGHNT and CDR2 YYREEE (reference sequence). The V end lost 4 bases, the J end lost 2 bases, and 18 bases lay between the germline ends. The CDR3 reads CASSDPGRGGQETQYF. Written as DNA, the CDR3 is TGTGCCAGCAGCGACCCGGGTAGGGGAGGACAAGAGACCCAGTACTTC.

The chain recombines TRBV2 with TRBJ2-7, with 7 bases that match TRBD2. Per the germline V gene, CDR1 is SNHLY and CDR2 is FYNNEI. The CDR3 runs 14 residues. Trimming took 7 bases from V and 5 from J; bases not matched to a gene: 11. This chain's CDR3 is CASIREALVDEQYF. Written as DNA, the CDR3 is TGTGCCAGCATTCGGGAGGCCCTTGTGGACGAGCAGTACTTC.

J is TRBJ1-2 and V is TRBV4-1; D is unresolved. In germline, CDR1 is MGHRA, CDR2 YSYEKL. The CDR3 runs to 16 residues. The ends were cut back, 4 bases at V and 7 bases at J, with 22 bases in the middle. Here the CDR3 reads CASSPLGRTDRSGYTF. CDR3 DNA: TGCGCCAGCAGCCCACTCGGCAGGACCGACCGGAGTGGCTACACCTTC.

The table lists this clone with a count of one. V gene TRBV30 combines with J gene TRBJ1-5, with D possibly TRBD1 on 5 matching bases. This CDR3 comprises 14 residues. CDR1 and CDR2 (germline): GTSNPN, SVGIG (reference sequence). The V end was cut by 2 bases, the J end by 3 bases, with 11 bases between. CDR3 sequence (DNA): TGTGCCTGGAGTACTAGACAGTCCAATCAGCCCCAGCATTTT. Translation: CAWSTRQSNQPQHF.

This clone was counted between two and nine times. The chain links TRBV11-2 to TRBJ1-4; perhaps TRBD1 as D (6 bases). The CDR3 totals 15 residues. Germline loops: CDR1 SGHAT, CDR2 FQNNGV. V dropped 5 bases and J dropped 3 bases, with 13 bases sitting between them. The CDR3 DNA follows: TGTGCCAGCAGCATATTGGGGGGCTCTAATGAAAAACTGTTTTTT. Residues: CASSILGGSNEKLFF.

The chain has TRBV9 and TRBJ2-3; D is ambiguous. Deletions cut 2 bases from V and 1 base from J, with 11 bases between. This CDR3 has 15 amino acids. Germline V gene sequence: CDR1 SGDLS, CDR2 YYNGEE. CDR3 bases: TGTGCCAGCAGCGTGGGTGCGTACCGCACAGATACGCAGTATTTT. Its translation: CASSVGAYRTDTQYF.

CDR3 DNA: TGTGCCAGTAGTATAGATGAGGCAGGGTCCTATGGCTACACCTTC. It encodes CASSIDEAGSYGYTF. The V call is TRBV19, the J call TRBJ1-2; D is possibly TRBD1 (5 bases). This CDR3 is built from 15 residues. The germline V gene has CDR1 LNHDA and CDR2 SQIVND (reference sequence). Between the trimmed V and J ends, which lost 0 bases and 4 bases, there was a span of 12 bases.

The V call is TRBV5-1, the J call TRBJ2-5, with TRBD1 matching 7 bases. CDR3 length equals 15 residues. Trimming cost V 4 bases and J 2 bases; bases outside gene matches: 8. Germline V gives CDR1 SGHRS, CDR2 YFSETQ. Written as DNA, the CDR3 is TGCGCCAGCAGCGCCGGGACAGTTCCTCAAGAGACCCAGTACTTC. Its protein is CASSAGTVPQETQYF.